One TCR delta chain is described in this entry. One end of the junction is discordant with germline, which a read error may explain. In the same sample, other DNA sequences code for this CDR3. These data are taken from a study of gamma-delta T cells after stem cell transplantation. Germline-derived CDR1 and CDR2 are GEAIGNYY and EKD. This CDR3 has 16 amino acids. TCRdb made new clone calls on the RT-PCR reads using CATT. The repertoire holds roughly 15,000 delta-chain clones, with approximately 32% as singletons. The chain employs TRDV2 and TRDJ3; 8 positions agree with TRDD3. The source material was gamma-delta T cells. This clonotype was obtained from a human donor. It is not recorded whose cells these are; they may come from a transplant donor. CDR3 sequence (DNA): TGTGCCTGTGACACCTGGGGATACTGGGACACCCGGCAGATGTTTTTC. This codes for CACDTWGYWDTRQMFF.